This is a list of T cell receptor beta chains from one sample in a study of cytomegalovirus exposure and HLA in healthy donors. The repertoire was sequenced with immunoSEQ multiplex PCR; TCRdb's copy has only in-frame clones and lacks some. This table has roughly 220,000 clones, roughly 80% appearing once. The specimen was PBMCs. These receptors all come from a man aged 45 to 65 in good health and CMV-seronegative. Both conserved end residues are part of each CDR3. The D gene is left open where the match is weak. Clone size appears in some rows only: once, few, many, or a class for an expanded clone.

clone size	CDR3 length	V gene	J gene	D gene	CDR3 protein	CDR3 DNA
-	14	TRBV28	TRBJ2-7	-	CASSPIANSYEQYF	TGTGCCAGCAGCCCTATAGCGAATTCCTACGAGCAGTACTTC
-	15	TRBV28	TRBJ2-7	TRBD1	CASSLVAGGSREQYF	TGTGCCAGCAGTTTAGTGGCAGGGGGCTCGAGAGAGCAGTACTTC
-	15	TRBV18	TRBJ2-1	TRBD2	CASSPNGGSDYEQFF	TGTGCCAGCTCACCTAATGGCGGGAGTGACTATGAGCAGTTCTTC
-	13	TRBV19	TRBJ2-1	TRBD2	CASRLAGLNEQFF	TGTGCCAGTAGACTAGCGGGCCTTAATGAGCAGTTCTTC
-	16	TRBV25-1	TRBJ2-7	-	CASSDSSWRGYYEQYF	TGTGCCAGCAGTGATAGTTCATGGCGGGGCTACTACGAGCAGTACTTC
-	16	TRBV27	TRBJ2-7	TRBD2	CASSLRTSGGVGEQYF	TGTGCCAGCAGTTTAAGGACTAGCGGGGGTGTGGGGGAGCAGTACTTC
-	14	TRBV6-1	TRBJ1-2	-	CASSFRGADYGYTF	TGTGCCAGCAGCTTTCGGGGAGCAGACTATGGCTACACCTTC
-	16	TRBV18	TRBJ2-1	TRBD1	CASSSMTGERYNEQFF	TGTGCCAGCTCATCAATGACAGGGGAGAGATACAATGAGCAGTTCTTC
-	12	TRBV18	TRBJ1-1	-	CASSPIEHEAFF	TGTGCCAGCTCACCAATTGAACATGAAGCTTTCTTT
-	15	TRBV28	TRBJ1-1	-	CASSLGQGSPLEAFF	TGTGCCAGCAGTTTAGGTCAGGGGTCCCCACTTGAAGCTTTCTTT
few	11	TRBV28	TRBJ1-2	-	CASSSNYGYTF	TGTGCCAGCAGCAGTAACTATGGCTACACCTTC
once	14	TRBV11-2	TRBJ2-1	-	CASSLEPRAHEQFF	TGTGCCAGCAGCTTAGAACCGAGGGCGCATGAGCAGTTCTTC
-	17	TRBV5-4	TRBJ2-7	-	CASSSLGFVRGPYEQYF	TGTGCCAGCAGCTCATTGGGGTTCGTCAGGGGCCCCTACGAGCAGTACTTC
few	15	TRBV6-5	TRBJ2-5	TRBD1	CASSPRGGPGETQYF	TGTGCCAGCAGTCCCAGAGGGGGCCCTGGAGAGACCCAGTACTTC
few	15	TRBV28	TRBJ2-7	TRBD2	CASSSAGGGSYEQYF	TGTGCCAGCAGTTCGGCGGGAGGGGGCTCCTACGAGCAGTACTTC
-	13	TRBV9	TRBJ1-1	-	CASSDVRVGEAFF	TGTGCCAGCAGCGACGTCAGGGTGGGTGAAGCTTTCTTT
-	13	TRBV30	TRBJ1-4	TRBD1	CAWTDRVFGKLFF	TGTGCCTGGACCGACAGGGTGTTCGGAAAACTGTTTTTT
-	14	TRBV6-6	TRBJ2-3	-	CASQRRDRGDTQYF	TGTGCCAGCCAAAGGCGAGATCGGGGAGATACGCAGTATTTT
-	16	TRBV11-3	TRBJ2-2	-	CASSLRTGGGTGELFF	TGTGCCAGCAGCTTGAGGACAGGCGGGGGGACCGGGGAGCTGTTTTTT
-	15	TRBV6-5	TRBJ2-1	-	CASSYSRESYNEQFF	TGTGCCAGCAGTTACTCACGGGAGTCGTACAATGAGCAGTTCTTC
-	15	TRBV5-4	TRBJ1-1	-	CASSWAPRGRTEAFF	TGTGCCAGCAGCTGGGCCCCGCGGGGAAGAACTGAAGCTTTCTTT
-	19	TRBV21-1	TRBJ2-3	-	CASSKKSPSGRGLGDTQYF	TGTGCCAGCAGCAAAAAATCTCCGAGCGGGAGAGGGTTGGGGGATACGCAGTATTTT
-	15	TRBV6-5	TRBJ1-1	-	CASSYSMGGNTEAFF	TGTGCCAGCAGTTACTCGATGGGAGGGAACACTGAAGCTTTCTTT